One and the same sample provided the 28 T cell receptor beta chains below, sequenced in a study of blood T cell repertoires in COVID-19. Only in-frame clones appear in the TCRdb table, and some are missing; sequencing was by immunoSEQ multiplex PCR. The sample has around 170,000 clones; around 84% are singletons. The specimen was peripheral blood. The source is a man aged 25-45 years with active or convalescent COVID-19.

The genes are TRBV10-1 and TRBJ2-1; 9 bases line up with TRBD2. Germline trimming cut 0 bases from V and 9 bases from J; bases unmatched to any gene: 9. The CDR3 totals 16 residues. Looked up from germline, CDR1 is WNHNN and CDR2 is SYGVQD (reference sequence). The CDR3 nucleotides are TGCGCCAGCAGTGAGTCGGCGCAGGGACTAGCTGTTGAGCAGTTCTTC. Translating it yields CASSESAQGLAVEQFF.

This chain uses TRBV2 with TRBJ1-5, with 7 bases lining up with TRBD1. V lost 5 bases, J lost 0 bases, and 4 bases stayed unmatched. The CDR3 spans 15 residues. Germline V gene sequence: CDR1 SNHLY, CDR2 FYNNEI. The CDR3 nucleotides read TGTGCCAGCAGTCACCGGACAGGTAGCAATCAGCCCCAGCATTTT. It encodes CASSHRTGSNQPQHF.

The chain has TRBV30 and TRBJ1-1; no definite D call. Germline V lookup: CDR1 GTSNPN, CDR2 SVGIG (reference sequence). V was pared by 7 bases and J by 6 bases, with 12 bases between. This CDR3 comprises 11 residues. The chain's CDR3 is CASNPPAEAFF. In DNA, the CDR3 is TGTGCCTCAAACCCCCCGGCTGAAGCTTTCTTT.

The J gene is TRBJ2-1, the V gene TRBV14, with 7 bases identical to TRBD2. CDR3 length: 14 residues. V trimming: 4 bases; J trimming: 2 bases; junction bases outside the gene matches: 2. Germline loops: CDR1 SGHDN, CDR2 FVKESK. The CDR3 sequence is CASSPGGTYNEQFF. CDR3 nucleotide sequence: TGTGCCAGCAGCCCGGGGGGTACCTACAATGAGCAGTTCTTC.

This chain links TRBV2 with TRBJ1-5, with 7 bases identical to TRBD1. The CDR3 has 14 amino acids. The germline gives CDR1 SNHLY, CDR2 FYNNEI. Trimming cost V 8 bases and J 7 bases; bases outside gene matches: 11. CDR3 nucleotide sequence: TGTGCCAGCGGGCAGGGGGGTGGATGGCAGCCCCAGCATTTT. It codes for CASGQGGGWQPQHF.

For the CDR3, the DNA is TGTGCCAGTAGTGATCGCAGGGGAAGGGACCAGCAGTTCTTC. Protein sequence: CASSDRRGRDQQFF. J is TRBJ2-1 and V is TRBV19; maybe TRBD1 (6 bases). The CDR3 runs 14 residues. Germline CDR1 LNHDA, CDR2 SQIVND (reference sequence). Trimming left V 5 bases short and J 11 bases short, with 19 bases between.

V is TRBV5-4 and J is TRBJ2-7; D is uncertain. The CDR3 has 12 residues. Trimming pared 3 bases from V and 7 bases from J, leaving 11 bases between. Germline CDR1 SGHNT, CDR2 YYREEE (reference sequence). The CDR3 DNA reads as TGTGCCAGCAGCTCACAAAGTTGGGAGCAGTACGTC. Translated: CASSSQSWEQYV.

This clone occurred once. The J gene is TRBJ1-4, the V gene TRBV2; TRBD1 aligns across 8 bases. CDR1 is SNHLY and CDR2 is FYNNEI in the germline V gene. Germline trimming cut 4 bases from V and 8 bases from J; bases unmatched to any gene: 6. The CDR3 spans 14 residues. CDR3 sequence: CASSAEAGGEKLFF. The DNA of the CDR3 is TGTGCCAGCAGTGCAGAGGCAGGGGGCGAAAAACTGTTTTTT.

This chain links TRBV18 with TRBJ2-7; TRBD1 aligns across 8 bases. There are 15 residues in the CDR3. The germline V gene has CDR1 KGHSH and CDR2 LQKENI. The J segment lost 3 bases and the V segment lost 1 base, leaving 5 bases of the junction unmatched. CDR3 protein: CASSPRGTGFYEQYV. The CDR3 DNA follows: TGTGCCAGCTCACCACGGGGGACAGGCTTCTACGAGCAGTACGTC.

In DNA form, the CDR3 reads TGTGCCAGCGACAGGGGAAAGGGCCAGCCCCAGCATTTT. It yields the protein CASDRGKGQPQHF. The chain recombines TRBV28 with TRBJ1-5; 8 bases line up with TRBD1. CDR3 size: 13 residues. Looked up from germline, CDR1 is MDHEN and CDR2 is SYDVKM. The V segment lost 8 bases and the J segment 7 bases; nucleotides outside the gene matches: 7.

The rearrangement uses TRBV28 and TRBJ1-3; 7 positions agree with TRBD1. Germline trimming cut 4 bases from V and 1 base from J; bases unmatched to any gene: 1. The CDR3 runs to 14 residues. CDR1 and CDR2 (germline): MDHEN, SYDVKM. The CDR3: CASSSGGSGNTIYF. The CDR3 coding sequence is TGTGCCAGCAGTTCAGGGGGATCTGGAAACACCATATATTTT.

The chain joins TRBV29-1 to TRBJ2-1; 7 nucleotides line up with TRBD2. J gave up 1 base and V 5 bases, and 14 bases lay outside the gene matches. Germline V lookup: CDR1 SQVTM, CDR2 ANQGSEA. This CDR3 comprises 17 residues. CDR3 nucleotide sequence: TGCAGCGTTTACCCCCGTGGCGGGAGAAAATCCTACAATGAGCAGTTCTTC. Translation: CSVYPRGGRKSYNEQFF.

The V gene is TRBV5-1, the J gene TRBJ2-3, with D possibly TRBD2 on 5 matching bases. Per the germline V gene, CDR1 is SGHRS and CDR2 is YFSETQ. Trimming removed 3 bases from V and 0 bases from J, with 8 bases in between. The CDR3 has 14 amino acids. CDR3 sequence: CASSSRLSTDTQYF. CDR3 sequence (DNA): TGCGCCAGCAGCTCCAGACTAAGCACAGATACGCAGTATTTT. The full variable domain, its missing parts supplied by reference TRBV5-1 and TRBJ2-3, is KAGVTQTPRYLIKTRGQQVTLSCSPISGHRSVSWYQQTPGQGLQFLFEYFSETQRNKGNFPGRFSGRQFSNSRSEMNVSTLELGDSALYLCASSSRLSTDTQYFGPGTRLTVL.

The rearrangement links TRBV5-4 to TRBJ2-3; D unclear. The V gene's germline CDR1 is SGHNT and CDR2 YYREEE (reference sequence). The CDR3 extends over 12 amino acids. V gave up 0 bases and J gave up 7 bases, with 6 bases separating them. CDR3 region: CASSLDLYTQYF. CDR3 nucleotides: TGTGCCAGCAGCTTGGACTTGTATACGCAGTATTTT. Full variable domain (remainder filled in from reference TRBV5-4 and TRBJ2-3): ETGVTQSPTHLIKTRGQQVTLRCSSQSGHNTVSWYQQALGQGPQFIFQYYREEENGRGNFPPRFSGLQFPNYSSELNVNALELDDSALYLCASSLDLYTQYFGPGTRLTVL.

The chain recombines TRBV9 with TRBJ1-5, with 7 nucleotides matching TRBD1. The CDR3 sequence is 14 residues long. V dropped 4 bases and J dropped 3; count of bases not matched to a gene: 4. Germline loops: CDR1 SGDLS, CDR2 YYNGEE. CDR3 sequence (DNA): TGTGCCAGCAGCATGACAGGGTTCAATCAGCCCCAGCATTTT. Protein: CASSMTGFNQPQHF.

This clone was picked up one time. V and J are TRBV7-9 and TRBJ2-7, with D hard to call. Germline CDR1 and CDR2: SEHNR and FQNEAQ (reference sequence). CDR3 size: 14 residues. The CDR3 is CATTPLGLPDEQYF. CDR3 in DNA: TGTGCGACGACCCCCCTAGGTTTGCCCGACGAGCAGTACTTC.

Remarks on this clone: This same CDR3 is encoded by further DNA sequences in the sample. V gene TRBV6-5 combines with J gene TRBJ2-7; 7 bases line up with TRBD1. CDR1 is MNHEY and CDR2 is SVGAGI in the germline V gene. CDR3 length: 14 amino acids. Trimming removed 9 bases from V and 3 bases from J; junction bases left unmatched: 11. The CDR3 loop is CASTDRAIRYEQYF. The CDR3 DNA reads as TGTGCCAGTACCGACAGGGCGATCCGCTACGAGCAGTACTTC.

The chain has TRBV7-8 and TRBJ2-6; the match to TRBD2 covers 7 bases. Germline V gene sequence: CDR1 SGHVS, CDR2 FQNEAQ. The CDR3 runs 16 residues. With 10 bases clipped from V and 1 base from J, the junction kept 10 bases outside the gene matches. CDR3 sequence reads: CAIGGTGESGANVLTF. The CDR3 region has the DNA TGTGCCATCGGGGGGACGGGGGAGTCTGGGGCCAACGTCCTGACTTTC.

The CDR3: CASTSVGREAGYTF. For the CDR3, the DNA is TGTGCCAGCACCTCCGTGGGCAGGGAGGCTGGCTACACCTTC. The chain is built from TRBV5-4 and TRBJ1-2; D may be TRBD1 (5 bases). Trimming cost V 6 bases and J 7 bases, with 19 bases left between them. CDR3 length: 14 amino acids. Germline V CDR1 and CDR2: SGHNT, YYREEE (reference sequence).

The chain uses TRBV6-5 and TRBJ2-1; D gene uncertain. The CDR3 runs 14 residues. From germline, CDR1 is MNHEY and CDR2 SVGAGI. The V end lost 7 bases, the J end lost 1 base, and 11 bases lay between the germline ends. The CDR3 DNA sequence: TGTGCCAGCACGCCGGCTAGATCCTACAATGAGCAGTTCTTC. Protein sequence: CASTPARSYNEQFF.

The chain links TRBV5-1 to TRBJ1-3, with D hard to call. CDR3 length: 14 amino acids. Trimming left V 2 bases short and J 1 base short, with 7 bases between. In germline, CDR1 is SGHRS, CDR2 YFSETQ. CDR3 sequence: CASSFEGSGNTIYF. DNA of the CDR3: TGCGCCAGCAGCTTCGAGGGTTCTGGAAACACCATATATTTT.

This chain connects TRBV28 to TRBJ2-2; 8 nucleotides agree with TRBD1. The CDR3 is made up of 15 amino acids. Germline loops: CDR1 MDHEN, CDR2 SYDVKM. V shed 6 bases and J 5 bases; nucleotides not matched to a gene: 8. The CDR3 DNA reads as TGTGCCAGCAGGACCGGGACAGGACTAACCGGGGAGCTGTTTTTT. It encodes CASRTGTGLTGELFF.

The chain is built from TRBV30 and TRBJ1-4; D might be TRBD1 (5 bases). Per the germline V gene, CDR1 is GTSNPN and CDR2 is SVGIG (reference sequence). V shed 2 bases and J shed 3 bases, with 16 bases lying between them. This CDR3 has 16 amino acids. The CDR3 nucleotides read TGTGCCTGGAGTCTTCTTGCAGGGTGGGCTAATGAAAAACTGTTTTTT. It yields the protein CAWSLLAGWANEKLFF. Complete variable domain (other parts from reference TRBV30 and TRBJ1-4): SQTIHQWPATLVQPVGSPLSLECTVEGTSNPNLYWYRQAAGRGLQLLFYSVGIGQISSEVPQNLSASRPQDRQFILSSKKLLLSDSGFYLCAWSLLAGWANEKLFFGSGTQLSVL.

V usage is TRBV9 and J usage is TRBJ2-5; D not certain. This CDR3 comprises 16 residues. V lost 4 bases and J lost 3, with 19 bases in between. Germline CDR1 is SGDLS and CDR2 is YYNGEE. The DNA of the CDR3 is TGTGCCAGCAGCACGACTCTCCCGGCGGCCGAAGAGACCCAGTACTTC. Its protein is CASSTTLPAAEETQYF. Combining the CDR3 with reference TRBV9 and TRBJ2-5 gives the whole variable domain DSGVTQTPKHLITATGQRVTLRCSPRSGDLSVYWYQQSLDQGLQFLIQYYNGEERAKGNILERFSAQQFPDLHSELNLSSLELGDSALYFCASSTTLPAAEETQYFGPGTRLLVL.

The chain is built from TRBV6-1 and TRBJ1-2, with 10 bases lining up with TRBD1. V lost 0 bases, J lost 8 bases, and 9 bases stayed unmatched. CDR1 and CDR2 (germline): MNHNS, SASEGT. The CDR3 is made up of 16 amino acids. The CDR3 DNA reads TGTGCCAGCAGTGAAGCGCCCCGACAGGGGGCGGGGGGCTACACCTTC. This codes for CASSEAPRQGAGGYTF.

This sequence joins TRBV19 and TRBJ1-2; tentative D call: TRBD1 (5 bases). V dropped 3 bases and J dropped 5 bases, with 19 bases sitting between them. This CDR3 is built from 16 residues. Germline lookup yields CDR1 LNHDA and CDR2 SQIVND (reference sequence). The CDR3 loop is CASSISLLGQDYGYTF. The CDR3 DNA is TGTGCCAGTAGTATCAGCCTACTCGGACAAGATTATGGCTACACCTTC.

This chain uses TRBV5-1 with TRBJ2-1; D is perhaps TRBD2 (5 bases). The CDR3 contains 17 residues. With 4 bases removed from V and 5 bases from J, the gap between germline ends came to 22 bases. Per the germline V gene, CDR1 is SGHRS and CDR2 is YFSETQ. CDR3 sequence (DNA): TGCGCCAGCAGCCGAAAGGCGAGGGATTGGGCACACAATGAGCAGTTCTTC. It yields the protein CASSRKARDWAHNEQFF. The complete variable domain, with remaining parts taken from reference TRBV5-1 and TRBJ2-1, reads KAGVTQTPRYLIKTRGQQVTLSCSPISGHRSVSWYQQTPGQGLQFLFEYFSETQRNKGNFPGRFSGRQFSNSRSEMNVSTLELGDSALYLCASSRKARDWAHNEQFFGPGTRLTVL.

The CDR3 sequence is CASSPRTSQRSLFF. The CDR3 DNA follows: TGTGCCAGCAGCCCCCGGACTAGCCAAAGGTCCTTGTTCTTC. V usage is TRBV7-8 and J usage is TRBJ2-1, with 8 positions matching TRBD2. V was pared by 5 bases and J by 15 bases, with 15 bases of the junction left unmatched. The CDR3 is 14 amino acids. Germline CDR1 reads SGHVS; CDR2 reads FQNEAQ.